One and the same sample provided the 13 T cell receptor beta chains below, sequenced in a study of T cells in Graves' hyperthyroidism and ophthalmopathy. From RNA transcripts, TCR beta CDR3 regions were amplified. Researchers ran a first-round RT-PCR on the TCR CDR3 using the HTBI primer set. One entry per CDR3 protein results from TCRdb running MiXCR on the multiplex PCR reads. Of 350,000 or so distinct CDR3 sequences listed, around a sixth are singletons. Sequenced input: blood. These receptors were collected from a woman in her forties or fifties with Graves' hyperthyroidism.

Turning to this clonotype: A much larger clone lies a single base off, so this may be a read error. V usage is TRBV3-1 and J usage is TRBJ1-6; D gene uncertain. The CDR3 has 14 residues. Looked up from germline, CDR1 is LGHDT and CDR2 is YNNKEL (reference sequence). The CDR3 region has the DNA TGTGCCAGCAGCCAGGGAGGATTGTCTTCACCCATCCACTTT. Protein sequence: CASSQGGLSSPIHF.

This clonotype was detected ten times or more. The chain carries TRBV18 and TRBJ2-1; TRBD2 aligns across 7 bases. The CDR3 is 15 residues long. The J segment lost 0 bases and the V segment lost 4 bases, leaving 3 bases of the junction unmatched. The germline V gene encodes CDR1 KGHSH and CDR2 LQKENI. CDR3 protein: CASSQWEGSYNEQFF. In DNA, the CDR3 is TGTGCCAGCTCACAGTGGGAGGGCTCCTACAATGAGCAGTTCTTC.

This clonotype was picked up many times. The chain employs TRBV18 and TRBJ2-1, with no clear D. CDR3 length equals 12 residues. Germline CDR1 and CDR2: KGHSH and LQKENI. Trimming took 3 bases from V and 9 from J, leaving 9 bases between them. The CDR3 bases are TGTGCCAGCTCACCTCCGACTGGTGAGCAGTTCTTC. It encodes CASSPPTGEQFF.

CDR3 amino acids: CASSSHPQNYGYTF. The CDR3 DNA follows: TGTGCCAGCAGTTCGCACCCCCAGAACTATGGCTACACCTTC. This chain links TRBV12-3 or TRBV12-4 with TRBJ1-2; D call uncertain. This CDR3 is 14 amino acids long. The V end lost 4 bases, the J end lost 2 bases, and 11 bases lay between the germline ends.

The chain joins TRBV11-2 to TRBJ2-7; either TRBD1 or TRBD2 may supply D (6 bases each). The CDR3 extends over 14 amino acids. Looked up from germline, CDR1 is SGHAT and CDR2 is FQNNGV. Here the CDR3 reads CASSRRDNSYVQYV. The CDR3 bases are TGTGCCAGCAGCCGGCGGGACAACTCCTACGTGCAGTACGTC.

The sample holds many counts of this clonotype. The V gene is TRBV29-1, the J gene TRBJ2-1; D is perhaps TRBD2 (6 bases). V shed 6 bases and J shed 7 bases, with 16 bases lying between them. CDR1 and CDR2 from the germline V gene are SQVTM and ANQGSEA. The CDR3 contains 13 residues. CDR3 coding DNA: TGCAGCGTCGCCGGCCTGGAGGGGAATGAGCAGTTCTTC. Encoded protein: CSVAGLEGNEQFF.

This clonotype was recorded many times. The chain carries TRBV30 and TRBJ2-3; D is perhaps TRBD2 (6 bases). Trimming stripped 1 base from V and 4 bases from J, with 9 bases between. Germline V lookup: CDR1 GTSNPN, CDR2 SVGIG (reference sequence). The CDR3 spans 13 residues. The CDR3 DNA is TGTGCCTGGAGTGAGGGAGGCGCAGATACGCAGTATTTT. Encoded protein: CAWSEGGADTQYF.

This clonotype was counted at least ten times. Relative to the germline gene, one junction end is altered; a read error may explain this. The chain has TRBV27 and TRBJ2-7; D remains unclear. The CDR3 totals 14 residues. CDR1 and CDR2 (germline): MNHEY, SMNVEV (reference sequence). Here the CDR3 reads CASSLVGTSDEQYF. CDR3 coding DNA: TGTGCCAGCAGTTTAGTGGGAACCTCCGACGAGCAGTACTTC.

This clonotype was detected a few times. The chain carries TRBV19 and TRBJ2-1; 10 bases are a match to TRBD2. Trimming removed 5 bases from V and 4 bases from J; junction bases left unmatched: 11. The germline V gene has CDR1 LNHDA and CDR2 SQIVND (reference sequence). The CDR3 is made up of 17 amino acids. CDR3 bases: TGTGCCAGTAGTTCGCGGGGTAGCGGGGGGTTTTACAATGAGCAGTTCTTC. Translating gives CASSSRGSGGFYNEQFF.

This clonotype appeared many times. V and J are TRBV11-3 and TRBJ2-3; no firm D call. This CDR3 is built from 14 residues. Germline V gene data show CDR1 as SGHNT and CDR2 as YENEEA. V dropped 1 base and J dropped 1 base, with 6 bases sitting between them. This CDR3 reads CASSLGRGTDTQYF. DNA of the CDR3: TGTGCCAGCAGCTTAGGGCGAGGCACAGATACGCAGTATTTT.

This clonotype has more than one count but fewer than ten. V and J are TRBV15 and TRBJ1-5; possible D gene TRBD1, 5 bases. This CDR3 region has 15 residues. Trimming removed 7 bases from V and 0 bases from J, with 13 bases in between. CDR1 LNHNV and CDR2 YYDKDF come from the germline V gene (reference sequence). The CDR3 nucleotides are TGTGCCACCAACCCAGGGTTACATAGCAATCAGCCCCAGCATTTT. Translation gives CATNPGLHSNQPQHF.

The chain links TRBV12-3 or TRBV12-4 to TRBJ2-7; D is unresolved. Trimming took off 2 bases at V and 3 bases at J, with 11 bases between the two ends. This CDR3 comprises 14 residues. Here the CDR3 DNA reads TGTGCCAGCAGTTTAAGGCAGGAAGGCTACGAGCAGTACTTC. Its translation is CASSLRQEGYEQYF.

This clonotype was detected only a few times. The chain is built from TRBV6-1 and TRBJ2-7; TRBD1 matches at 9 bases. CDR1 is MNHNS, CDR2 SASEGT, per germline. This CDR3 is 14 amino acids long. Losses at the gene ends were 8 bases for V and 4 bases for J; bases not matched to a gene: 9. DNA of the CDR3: TGTGCCAGCCCCCGAGGACAGGGGAATTACGAGCAGTACTTC. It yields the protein CASPRGQGNYEQYF.